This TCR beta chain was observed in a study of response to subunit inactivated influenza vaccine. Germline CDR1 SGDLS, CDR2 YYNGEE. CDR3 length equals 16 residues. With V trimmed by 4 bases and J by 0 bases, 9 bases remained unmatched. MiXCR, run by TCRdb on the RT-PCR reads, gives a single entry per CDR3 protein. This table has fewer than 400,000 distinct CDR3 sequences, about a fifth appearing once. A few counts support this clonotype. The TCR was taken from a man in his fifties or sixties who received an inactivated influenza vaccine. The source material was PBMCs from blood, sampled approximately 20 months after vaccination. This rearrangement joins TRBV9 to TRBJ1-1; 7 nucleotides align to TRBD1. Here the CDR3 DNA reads TGTGCCAGCAGCCCCCAAGGGACAGTTATGAACACTGAAGCTTTCTTT. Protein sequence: CASSPQGTVMNTEAFF.